The clone carrying this T cell receptor beta chain was seen many times. As yet, its antigen is unknown. Staff drew roughly 10 milliliters of peripheral blood from each donor. Isolating PBMCs gave at least 7 million of these cells per sample. Combining a sample-barcoded 5' primer with a J-beta primer mix, a second PCR ran for 7 to 11 cycles. Each cDNA molecule carried a tag from a template-switch adaptor that contained 12 random nucleotides. Via MiXCR, TCRdb re-called the 5' RACE reads, giving one row per CDR3 protein. The sample consists of around 1.7 million distinct CDR3 sequences, roughly 28% of them appearing once. The sample is drawn from a study of blood T cells in healthy people across ages. Study findings and constraints: In the absence of known donor CMV status, changes in expanded clonotypes were possibly confounded.

The TCR comes from a woman aged 25 to 39 in good health. The sample comprised blood.

CDR3 bases: TGCAGCGTTGAACGGGCGGGACAGCCCTACGAGCAGTACTTC. This sequence encodes CSVERAGQPYEQYF. The rearrangement links TRBV29-1 to TRBJ2-7; D is perhaps TRBD1 (7 bases). With 2 bases removed from V and 2 bases from J, the gap between germline ends came to 13 bases. Germline CDR1 SQVTM, CDR2 ANQGSEA. There are 14 residues in the CDR3.